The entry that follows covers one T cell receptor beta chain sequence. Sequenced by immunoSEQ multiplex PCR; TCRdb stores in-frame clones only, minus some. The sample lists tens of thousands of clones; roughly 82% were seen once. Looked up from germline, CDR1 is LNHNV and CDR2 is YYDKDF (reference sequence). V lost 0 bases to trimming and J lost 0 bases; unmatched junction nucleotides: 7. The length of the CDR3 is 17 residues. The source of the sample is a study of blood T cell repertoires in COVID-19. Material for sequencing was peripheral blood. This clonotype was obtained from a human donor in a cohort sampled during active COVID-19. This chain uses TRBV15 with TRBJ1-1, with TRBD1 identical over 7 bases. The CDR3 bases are TGTGCCACCAGCAGAGATGGGGCAGGGGGGATGAACACTGAAGCTTTCTTT. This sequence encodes CATSRDGAGGMNTEAFF.